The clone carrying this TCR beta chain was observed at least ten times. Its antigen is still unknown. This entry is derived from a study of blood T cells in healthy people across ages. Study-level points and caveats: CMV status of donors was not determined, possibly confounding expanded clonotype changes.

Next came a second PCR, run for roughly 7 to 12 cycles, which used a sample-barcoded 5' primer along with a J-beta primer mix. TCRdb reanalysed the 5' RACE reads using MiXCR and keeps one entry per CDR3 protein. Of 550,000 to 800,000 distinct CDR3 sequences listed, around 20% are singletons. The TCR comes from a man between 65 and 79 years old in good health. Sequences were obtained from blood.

CDR3 loop: CASSLGRDNEQFF. The CDR3 region has the DNA TGTGCCAGCAGCTTAGGTAGGGACAATGAGCAGTTCTTC. The chain recombines TRBV7-2 with TRBJ2-1; D unresolved. Germline V lookup: CDR1 SGHTA, CDR2 FQGNSA. The CDR3 has 13 amino acids. V lost 1 base, J lost 5 bases, and 6 bases lay in between.